Listed here are 15 T cell receptor beta chains from one sample, sequenced in a study of T-cell reconstitution after alpha-beta-depleted transplantation in children. The authors prepared the TCRbeta library with unique molecular identifiers. TCRdb passed the PCR reads through MiXCR, listing each CDR3 protein once. Among about 27,000 distinct CDR3 sequences listed, 5.5% to 7.5% were seen once. Sequences were derived from PBMCs, mostly from graft donor cells, sampled 180 days after TCRalphabeta/CD19-depleted stem cell transplant. The receptors stem from a male patient between 10 and 17 years old who had a stem cell transplant for acute myeloid leukemia, so the T cells may come from the graft donor.

This clonotype was counted many times. The V and J genes are TRBV12-3 or TRBV12-4 and TRBJ2-1; perhaps TRBD2 as D (6 bases). The germline V and J ends were trimmed by 5 bases and 6 bases, with 14 bases remaining between them. The CDR3 runs to 14 residues. In DNA, the CDR3 is TGTGCCAGCAGTCTTCGCGGGATAATCAATGAGCAGTTCTTC. Protein product: CASSLRGIINEQFF.

This clonotype showed up many times. The chain has TRBV6-2 or TRBV6-3 and TRBJ2-5, with D unclear. CDR3 length: 12 amino acids. Trimming took off 10 bases at V and 2 bases at J, with 11 bases between the two ends. Per germline, CDR1 MNHEY and CDR2 SVGEGT. CDR3 residues: CATSGPQETQYF. The CDR3 DNA sequence: TGTGCCACCTCTGGGCCACAAGAGACCCAGTACTTC.

This clonotype has at least ten counts. The chain employs TRBV28 and TRBJ2-7; D not resolved. This CDR3 has 16 amino acids. Germline V CDR1 and CDR2: MDHEN, SYDVKM. V dropped 6 bases and J dropped 6 bases, with 24 bases sitting between them. CDR3 coding DNA: TGTGCCAGCAGCCAGATTACGCCTAGTTCGACCTCCGAGCAGTACTTC. This sequence encodes CASSQITPSSTSEQYF.

This clonotype was observed many times. The chain is built from TRBV6-4 and TRBJ2-1; TRBD2 aligns across 8 bases. V shed 3 bases and J 8 bases; nucleotides not matched to a gene: 9. The CDR3 is made up of 15 amino acids. CDR1 and CDR2 from the germline V gene are MRHNA and SNTAGT. The CDR3 region is CASSDQLTGGHEQFF. For the CDR3, the DNA is TGTGCCAGCAGTGATCAACTAACGGGGGGGCATGAGCAGTTCTTC.

The sample holds many counts of this clonotype. V gene TRBV20-1 combines with J gene TRBJ1-6; D gene uncertain. This CDR3 is built from 15 residues. Deletions cut 6 bases from V and 7 bases from J, with 19 bases between. Germline V CDR1 and CDR2: DFQATT, SNEGSKA (reference sequence). DNA for the CDR3: TGCAGTGCGTCCCCCGCCGGGCGGCCGAATTCACCCCTCCACTTT. Translated, it gives CSASPAGRPNSPLHF.

This clonotype appeared many times. The genes are TRBV7-9 and TRBJ1-6; D gene uncertain. Germline V lookup: CDR1 SEHNR, CDR2 FQNEAQ (reference sequence). Trimming took 6 bases from V and 8 from J, leaving 14 bases between them. The CDR3 is made up of 14 amino acids. The CDR3 bases are TGTGCCAGCAGATCCCAAGCAGACCATTCACCCCTCCACTTT. Translation gives CASRSQADHSPLHF.

Points on this clonotype: One end of the junction fails to match germline, which may point to a read error. The V and J genes are TRBV12-3 or TRBV12-4 and TRBJ1-1; 8 nucleotides match TRBD1. The CDR3 loop spans 18 amino acids. Here the CDR3 reads CAISFGYRGASLNTEAFF. The CDR3 DNA reads TGTGCCATCAGTTTCGGGTACAGGGGGGCCTCTTTGAACACTGAAGCTTTCTTT.

This clonotype came up a few times. The CDR3 DNA is TGTGCCAGCAGGGGGGACGGAACCTACGAGCAGTACGTC. Its protein product is CASRGDGTYEQYV. The chain links TRBV28 to TRBJ2-7, with D perhaps TRBD1 or TRBD2 (5 bases each). The V gene lost 6 bases and the J gene lost 2 bases, with 11 bases spanning the gap. Germline V gives CDR1 MDHEN, CDR2 SYDVKM. The CDR3 is made up of 13 amino acids.

This clonotype came up many times. J is TRBJ2-1 and V is TRBV18; 9 nucleotides align to TRBD2. Germline CDR1 and CDR2: KGHSH and LQKENI. This CDR3 contains 15 residues. Trimming removed 5 bases from V and 1 base from J; junction bases left unmatched: 3. The DNA of the CDR3 is TGTGCCAGCTCATTCAGCGGGGGGTCCTACAATGAGCAGTTCTTC. Translation gives CASSFSGGSYNEQFF.

The table lists this clonotype with many counts. The chain joins TRBV7-7 to TRBJ2-5; TRBD2 aligns across 9 bases. CDR3 size: 21 residues. The J segment lost 4 bases and the V segment lost 7 bases, leaving 28 bases of the junction unmatched. Germline-derived CDR1 and CDR2 are SSHAT and FNYEAQ (reference sequence). CDR3 DNA sequence: TGTGCCAGCACCGCCCTCGCGGGAGGGCCATTGAGCGGCGTGAGGCCAGAGACCCAGTACTTC. It translates to CASTALAGGPLSGVRPETQYF.

This clonotype was seen ten or more times. V usage is TRBV20-1 and J usage is TRBJ2-7; the D is unclear. CDR3 length: 13 amino acids. Germline CDR1 reads DFQATT; CDR2 reads SNEGSKA (reference sequence). The V end was cut by 4 bases, the J end by 2 bases, with 12 bases between. The CDR3 loop is CSATARQAYEQYV. For the CDR3, the DNA is TGCAGTGCTACCGCCCGACAAGCCTACGAGCAGTACGTC.

The V and J genes are TRBV18 and TRBJ2-6; 14 bases fit TRBD2. Losses at the gene ends were 2 bases for V and 3 bases for J; bases not matched to a gene: 12. There are 21 residues in the CDR3. Germline V gene data show CDR1 as KGHSH and CDR2 as LQKENI. CDR3 residues: CASSPKTRLAGGPGGANVLTF. The CDR3 DNA reads as TGTGCCAGCTCACCAAAAACCAGACTAGCGGGAGGGCCGGGTGGGGCCAACGTCCTGACTTTC. Together with reference TRBV18 and TRBJ2-6, the CDR3 gives the full variable domain: NAGVMQNPRHLVRRRGQEARLRCSPMKGHSHVYWYRQLPEEGLKFMVYLQKENIIDESGMPKERFSAEFPKEGPSILRIQQVVRGDSAAYFCASSPKTRLAGGPGGANVLTFGAGSRLTVL.

The table lists this clonotype with many counts. The CDR3 DNA sequence: TGTGCCAGTAGTATTCCGGGACAGGGTACCTACGAGCAGTACTTC. Amino acid sequence: CASSIPGQGTYEQYF. This chain uses TRBV19 with TRBJ2-7, with 9 bases that match TRBD1. J lost 2 bases, V lost 3 bases, and 5 bases had no gene match. The V gene's germline CDR1 is LNHDA and CDR2 SQIVND (reference sequence). The CDR3 loop spans 15 amino acids.

The table lists this clonotype with many counts. The rearrangement uses TRBV4-1 and TRBJ2-3; maybe TRBD2 (6 bases). Between the trimmed V and J ends, which lost 1 base and 2 bases, there was a span of 22 bases. CDR1 and CDR2 (germline): MGHRA, YSYEKL. This CDR3 has 19 residues. The CDR3 sequence is CASSQGGFSGMGATDTQYF. CDR3 nucleotides: TGCGCCAGCAGCCAAGGAGGTTTTAGCGGAATGGGCGCCACAGATACGCAGTATTTT.

This clonotype was seen repeatedly, ten times or more. CDR3: CATSSRGKGRNSPLHF. The DNA of the CDR3 is TGTGCCACCAGCTCCAGGGGTAAAGGGAGGAATTCACCCCTCCACTTT. This chain links TRBV15 with TRBJ1-6, with a tentative D call TRBD1 (6 bases). The CDR3 runs to 16 residues. CDR1 LNHNV and CDR2 YYDKDF come from the germline V gene (reference sequence). The ends were cut back, 5 bases at V and 7 bases at J, with 18 bases in the middle.